This TCR beta chain was sequenced during a study of T cells in Graves' hyperthyroidism and ophthalmopathy. CDR3 length: 15 residues. V was pared by 3 bases and J by 2 bases, with 3 bases of the junction left unmatched. Germline lookup yields CDR1 SGHDT and CDR2 YYEEEE. Researchers amplified the TCR beta CDR3 regions from RNA transcripts. In the first-round RT-PCR of the TCR CDR3, the HTBI primer set was used. TCRdb reanalysed the multiplex PCR reads using MiXCR and keeps one entry per CDR3 protein. The sample lists 700,000 to 950,000 distinct CDR3 sequences; 30% to 40% were seen once. This clonotype came up a few times.

This receptor was identified in a woman in her thirties or forties with Graves' hyperthyroidism. The sample consisted of blood. The chain joins TRBV5-6 to TRBJ2-7; 12 bases align to TRBD2. This CDR3 reads CASSYGLAGTYEQYF. As DNA, the CDR3 is TGTGCCAGCAGCTATGGACTAGCGGGAACCTACGAGCAGTACTTC.